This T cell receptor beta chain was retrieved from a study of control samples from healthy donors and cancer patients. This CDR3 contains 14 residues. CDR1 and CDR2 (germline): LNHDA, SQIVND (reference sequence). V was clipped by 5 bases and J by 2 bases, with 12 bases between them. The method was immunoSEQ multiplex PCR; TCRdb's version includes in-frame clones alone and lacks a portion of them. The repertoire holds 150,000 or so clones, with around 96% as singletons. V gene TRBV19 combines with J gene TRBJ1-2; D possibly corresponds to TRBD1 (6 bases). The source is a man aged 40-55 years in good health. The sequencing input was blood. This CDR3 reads CASSAGAGNYGYTF. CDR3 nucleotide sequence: TGTGCCAGTAGTGCGGGGGCAGGGAACTATGGCTACACCTTC.